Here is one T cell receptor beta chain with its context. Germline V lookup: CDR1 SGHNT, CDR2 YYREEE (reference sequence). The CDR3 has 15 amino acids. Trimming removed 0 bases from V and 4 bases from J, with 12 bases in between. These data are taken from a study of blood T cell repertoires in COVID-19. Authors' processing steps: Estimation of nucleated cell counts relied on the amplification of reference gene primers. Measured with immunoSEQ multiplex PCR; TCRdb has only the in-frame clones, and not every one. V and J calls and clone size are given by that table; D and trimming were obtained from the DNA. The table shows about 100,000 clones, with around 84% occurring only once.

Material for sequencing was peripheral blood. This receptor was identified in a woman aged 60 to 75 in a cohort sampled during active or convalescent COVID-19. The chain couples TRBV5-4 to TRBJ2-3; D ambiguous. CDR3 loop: CASSLDSHESDTQYF. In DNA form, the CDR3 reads TGTGCCAGCAGCTTGGACTCTCATGAGTCAGATACGCAGTATTTT.